What follows are 27 T cell receptor beta chains derived from one specimen sequenced in a study of blood T cell repertoires in COVID-19. This table comes from immunoSEQ multiplex PCR, and its TCRdb copy is limited to in-frame clones, with some not included. The table includes roughly 250,000 clones, 85% to 95% detected once. Sequences were obtained from PBMCs or T cells enriched from blood (not recorded which). Source of these receptors: a woman aged 18-29 years who had recovered from COVID-19.

This clone occurred a few times. In DNA form, the CDR3 reads TGCGCCAGCAGCCAAGTCCGGCAGGGGGCGCGCACCGGGGAGCTGTTTTTT. Amino acid sequence: CASSQVRQGARTGELFF. V gene TRBV4-1 combines with J gene TRBJ2-2; 8 positions agree with TRBD1. This CDR3 has 17 amino acids. CDR1 MGHRA and CDR2 YSYEKL come from the germline V gene. With V trimmed by 1 base and J by 4 bases, 8 bases remained unmatched.

The chain uses TRBV5-1 and TRBJ2-7; 7 bases are shared with TRBD1. With V trimmed by 4 bases and J by 2 bases, 6 bases remained unmatched. The germline gives CDR1 SGHRS, CDR2 YFSETQ. This CDR3 comprises 14 residues. The CDR3 is CASSERTGTYEQYF. CDR3 nucleotide sequence: TGCGCCAGCAGCGAGCGGACAGGAACCTACGAGCAGTACTTC.

The CDR3 region has the DNA TGTGCCAGCAGTACCCCAGGGGGCTCCCGCACAGATACGCAGTATTTT. It yields the protein CASSTPGGSRTDTQYF. The chain uses TRBV2 and TRBJ2-3, with 8 positions matching TRBD1. CDR3 length: 16 residues. Germline V gene lookup returns CDR1 SNHLY and CDR2 FYNNEI. V trimming: 5 bases; J trimming: 1 base; junction bases outside the gene matches: 8.

V gene TRBV6-1 combines with J gene TRBJ1-2, with no clear D. The V end was cut by 3 bases, the J end by 7 bases, with 15 bases between. The CDR3 length is 14 residues. Germline V gene lookup returns CDR1 MNHNS and CDR2 SASEGT. CDR3 DNA: TGTGCCAGCAGTGATAGTTTTCTCTCGATTGGCTACACCTTC. Translating it yields CASSDSFLSIGYTF.

The chain links TRBV9 to TRBJ1-1, with 7 bases fitting TRBD1. V trimming: 3 bases; J trimming: 4 bases; junction bases outside the gene matches: 3. CDR3 length equals 13 residues. Germline lookup yields CDR1 SGDLS and CDR2 YYNGEE. For the CDR3, the DNA is TGTGCCAGCAGCGCTTACAGGGGCACTGAAGCTTTCTTT. This encodes CASSAYRGTEAFF.

This clone has just one count. V and J are TRBV19 and TRBJ1-1; tentatively, D is TRBD1 (6 bases). V lost 6 bases to trimming and J lost 0 bases, with 17 bases between them. The CDR3 sequence is 16 residues long. Germline V CDR1 and CDR2: LNHDA, SQIVND (reference sequence). The CDR3 DNA reads as TGTGCCAGTAGCGACAGGCCGAGGCCCATGAACACTGAAGCTTTCTTT. It codes for CASSDRPRPMNTEAFF.

The chain uses TRBV18 and TRBJ2-7, with 8 nucleotides matching TRBD2. V gave up 3 bases and J gave up 2 bases; unmatched junction bases: 6. This CDR3 is 15 amino acids long. The germline V gene has CDR1 KGHSH and CDR2 LQKENI. CDR3: CASSPGSGGAYEQYF. CDR3 DNA sequence: TGTGCCAGCTCACCCGGGAGCGGGGGTGCCTACGAGCAGTACTTC.

The chain combines TRBV6-5 with TRBJ2-7; 9 bases are shared with TRBD1. CDR1 MNHEY and CDR2 SVGAGI come from the germline V gene. CDR3 length: 15 residues. Trimming cost V 10 bases and J 6 bases; bases outside gene matches: 16. CDR3 amino acids: CAISKSAGTGSEQYF. CDR3 nucleotides: TGTGCCATCTCGAAGAGTGCCGGGACAGGGTCCGAGCAGTACTTC.

The rearrangement uses TRBV7-9 and TRBJ1-2; no firm D call. This CDR3 spans 15 amino acids. Trimming took off 5 bases at V and 3 bases at J, with 16 bases between the two ends. Germline V gives CDR1 SEHNR, CDR2 FQNEAQ (reference sequence). Written as DNA, the CDR3 is TGTGCCAGCAGCCCCGGAAGGCCGAGGGACTATGGCTACACCTTC. This gives the protein CASSPGRPRDYGYTF. The full variable domain, in which reference TRBV7-9 and TRBJ1-2 provide the parts outside the CDR3, is DTGVSQNPRHKITKRGQNVTFRCDPISEHNRLYWYRQTLGQGPEFLTYFQNEAQLEKSRLLSDRFSAERPKGSFSTLEIQRTEQGDSAMYLCASSPGRPRDYGYTFGSGTRLTVV.

This chain joins TRBV11-2 and TRBJ2-5, with D tentatively TRBD2 (5 bases). CDR3 length: 13 residues. Germline V CDR1 and CDR2: SGHAT, FQNNGV. V was clipped by 3 bases and J by 0 bases, with 5 bases between them. The chain's CDR3 is CASSFSDQETQYF. The CDR3 DNA sequence: TGTGCCAGCAGCTTTAGCGACCAAGAGACCCAGTACTTC.

CDR3 amino acids: CASSGYRGLTEAFF. The CDR3 DNA reads as TGTGCCAGCAGCGGGTACAGGGGGCTCACTGAAGCTTTCTTT. V gene TRBV7-2 combines with J gene TRBJ1-1; 9 positions match TRBD1. The V and J ends lost 5 bases and 4 bases, in that order; junction bases with no gene match: 5. The CDR3 is 14 amino acids. From germline, CDR1 is SGHTA and CDR2 FQGNSA.

The chain links TRBV5-1 to TRBJ1-5; D ambiguous. The germline gives CDR1 SGHRS, CDR2 YFSETQ. The V and J ends lost 4 bases and 7 bases respectively, with 15 bases between them. The length of the CDR3 is 14 residues. Here the CDR3 DNA reads TGCGCCAGCAGCCCAACACCGACGGGACAGCCCCAGCATTTT. This gives the protein CASSPTPTGQPQHF.

This clone was counted a single time. V is TRBV6-2 or TRBV6-3 and J is TRBJ2-7; D not certain. Trimming cost V 4 bases and J 4 bases, with 8 bases left between them. Germline assignment: CDR1 MNHEY and CDR2 SVGEGT. This CDR3 is 12 amino acids long. CDR3 amino acids: CASSSFSYEQYF. Written as DNA, the CDR3 is TGTGCCAGCAGTTCCTTCTCTTACGAGCAGTACTTC.

The CDR3 coding sequence is TGTGCCAGCTCACCACAAAAACAGGGGTTCTATGGCTACACCTTC. Translation: CASSPQKQGFYGYTF. The J gene is TRBJ1-2, the V gene TRBV18; 7 bases align to TRBD1. The germline gives CDR1 KGHSH, CDR2 LQKENI. CDR3 length equals 15 residues. V dropped 1 base and J dropped 4; count of bases not matched to a gene: 6.

The V gene is TRBV5-4, the J gene TRBJ2-7; 7 bases align to TRBD2. CDR1 is SGHNT, CDR2 YYREEE, per germline (reference sequence). There are 15 residues in the CDR3. V was clipped by 2 bases and J by 5 bases; unmatched bases: 10. CDR3 in DNA: TGTGCCAGCAGCTTCGGGACTACAGGCCCGGACGAGCAGTACTTC. Residues: CASSFGTTGPDEQYF.

This chain joins TRBV10-2 and TRBJ1-4; tentatively, D is TRBD1 (5 bases). This CDR3 spans 13 amino acids. CDR1 is WSHSY, CDR2 SAAADI, per germline. The V end was cut by 2 bases, the J end by 6 bases, with 7 bases between. The CDR3, as DNA: TGCGCCAGCAGTGAGGGGGGGGATGAAAAACTGTTTTTT. Its translation is CASSEGGDEKLFF.

The chain couples TRBV27 to TRBJ1-1, with 10 bases identical to TRBD1. The V gene end was trimmed by 3 bases and the J gene end by 3 bases; junction bases not matched to a gene: 1. Germline values: CDR1 MNHEY, CDR2 SMNVEV (reference sequence). The CDR3 length is 14 residues. CDR3 residues: CASSLGQGYTEAFF. The CDR3 DNA is TGTGCCAGCAGTTTGGGACAGGGGTACACTGAAGCTTTCTTT.

This chain uses TRBV3-1 (or the pseudogene TRBV3-2) with TRBJ2-2; D is possibly TRBD1 (5 bases). V was pared by 5 bases and J by 6 bases, with 16 bases between. Germline assignment: CDR1 LGHDT and CDR2 YNNKEL (reference sequence). The CDR3 is made up of 15 amino acids. CDR3 sequence (DNA): TGTGCCAGCAGCTTCGGACAACTAATCTCCGGGGAGCTGTTTTTT. The encoded protein is CASSFGQLISGELFF.

The rearrangement links TRBV5-1 to TRBJ2-5; D is possibly TRBD1 (6 bases). With 1 base removed from V and 4 bases from J, the gap between germline ends came to 8 bases. There are 13 residues in the CDR3. CDR1 is SGHRS, CDR2 YFSETQ, per germline. As DNA, the CDR3 is TGCGCCAGCAGCTTGATCAGGGGAGAGACCCAGTACTTC. It is translated as CASSLIRGETQYF.

This chain uses TRBV11-2 with TRBJ2-3; D gene unclear. CDR1 and CDR2 (germline): SGHAT, FQNNGV. V gave up 5 bases and J gave up 0 bases, with 15 bases separating them. The CDR3 is 16 amino acids. CDR3 residues: CASSLSIQASTDTQYF. CDR3 DNA: TGTGCCAGCAGCCTAAGTATTCAAGCTAGCACAGATACGCAGTATTTT.

This chain uses TRBV2 with TRBJ1-2; D uncertain. In germline, CDR1 is SNHLY, CDR2 FYNNEI. The CDR3 consists of 13 residues. V lost 5 bases to trimming and J lost 3 bases, with 10 bases between them. CDR3 sequence (DNA): TGTGCCAGCAGTAGGGAGGGAGACTATGGCTACACCTTC. Amino acid sequence: CASSREGDYGYTF.

This clone was observed a few times. The chain couples TRBV9 to TRBJ1-2; TRBD1 matches 9 bases. The CDR3 extends over 14 amino acids. Germline V CDR1 and CDR2: SGDLS, YYNGEE. J gave up 4 bases and V 2 bases, and 3 bases lay outside the gene matches. The CDR3 loop is CASSVGQGLYGYTF. The CDR3 DNA reads TGTGCCAGCAGCGTCGGACAGGGGCTCTATGGCTACACCTTC.

The J gene is TRBJ1-2, the V gene TRBV19; a weak D match, TRBD1 (5 bases). The CDR3 covers 15 residues. V was clipped by 3 bases and J by 3 bases, with 14 bases between them. From germline, CDR1 is LNHDA and CDR2 SQIVND (reference sequence). CDR3 amino acids: CASSMWGREDYGYTF. The CDR3 DNA follows: TGTGCCAGTAGTATGTGGGGGAGGGAGGACTATGGCTACACCTTC.

This clone is a singleton in its sample. This rearrangement joins TRBV6-1 to TRBJ2-5; TRBD1 matches at 8 bases. Trimming cost V 3 bases and J 4 bases; bases outside gene matches: 10. Looked up from germline, CDR1 is MNHNS and CDR2 is SASEGT. This CDR3 is built from 16 residues. CDR3 residues: CASSDTPPGGIETQYF. CDR3 DNA sequence: TGTGCCAGCAGTGACACCCCGCCAGGGGGCATAGAGACCCAGTACTTC.

The chain uses TRBV5-8 and TRBJ1-1, with 7 bases that match TRBD1. J gave up 1 base and V 3 bases, and 3 bases lay outside the gene matches. This CDR3 spans 14 amino acids. Germline V CDR1 and CDR2: SGHTS, YDEGEE. The CDR3 nucleotides are TGTGCCAGCAGCTCACAGGGGTGGAACACTGAAGCTTTCTTT. Amino acid sequence: CASSSQGWNTEAFF. Drawing the rest from reference TRBV5-8 and TRBJ1-1, the complete variable domain is EAGVTQSPTHLIKTRGQQATLRCSPISGHTSVYWYQQALGLGLQFLLWYDEGEERNRGNFPPRFSGRQFPNYSSELNVNALELEDSALYLCASSSQGWNTEAFFGQGTRLTVV.

This chain connects TRBV29-1 to TRBJ1-2; 9 nucleotides match TRBD1. J gave up 7 bases and V 4 bases, and 1 base lay outside the gene matches. Germline-derived CDR1 and CDR2 are SQVTM and ANQGSEA. This CDR3 has 11 amino acids. The CDR3 nucleotides read TGCAGCGTTGGGGACAGGGCTGGCTACACCTTC. Its translation is CSVGDRAGYTF.

The chain recombines TRBV18 with TRBJ1-2, with D possibly being TRBD1 (5 bases). The germline V gene encodes CDR1 KGHSH and CDR2 LQKENI. With 3 bases removed from V and 0 bases from J, the gap between germline ends came to 14 bases. CDR3 length: 16 amino acids. This chain's CDR3 is CASSPSAGTTNYGYTF. The CDR3 region has the DNA TGTGCCAGCTCACCCAGCGCTGGGACTACTAACTATGGCTACACCTTC.